This T cell receptor (beta chain) was obtained from a study of cytomegalovirus exposure and HLA in healthy donors. About this clone itself: The antigen remains undetermined.

The V gene's germline CDR1 is SQVTM and CDR2 ANQGSEA. V gave up 4 bases and J gave up 7 bases, with 17 bases separating them. This CDR3 contains 14 residues. The donors gave bone marrow, and they were healthy. Primers included in the PCR were 60 Vbeta and 13 Jbeta primers. Produced via immunoSEQ multiplex PCR; TCRdb's table is partial and in-frame only. The table lists some 190,000 clones, about 89% of them singletons. Broader study findings: According to the study, around 150 TCR beta chains were cytomegalovirus-associated. Compared with the roughly 670-donor mean, an Asian-associated ancestry cluster reportedly had fewer N-insertions, according to a later analysis. Under in vitro conditions, a few CMV-associated chains were confirmed as specific for CMV antigens.

The chain is built from TRBV29-1 and TRBJ2-1, with D unresolved. Sequencing input: PBMCs. This clonotype originated in a man between 25 and 39 years old in good health and CMV-seronegative. The CDR3 reads CSVAGGSGGNEQFF. The CDR3 coding sequence is TGCAGCGTTGCCGGCGGATCGGGTGGAAATGAGCAGTTCTTC.